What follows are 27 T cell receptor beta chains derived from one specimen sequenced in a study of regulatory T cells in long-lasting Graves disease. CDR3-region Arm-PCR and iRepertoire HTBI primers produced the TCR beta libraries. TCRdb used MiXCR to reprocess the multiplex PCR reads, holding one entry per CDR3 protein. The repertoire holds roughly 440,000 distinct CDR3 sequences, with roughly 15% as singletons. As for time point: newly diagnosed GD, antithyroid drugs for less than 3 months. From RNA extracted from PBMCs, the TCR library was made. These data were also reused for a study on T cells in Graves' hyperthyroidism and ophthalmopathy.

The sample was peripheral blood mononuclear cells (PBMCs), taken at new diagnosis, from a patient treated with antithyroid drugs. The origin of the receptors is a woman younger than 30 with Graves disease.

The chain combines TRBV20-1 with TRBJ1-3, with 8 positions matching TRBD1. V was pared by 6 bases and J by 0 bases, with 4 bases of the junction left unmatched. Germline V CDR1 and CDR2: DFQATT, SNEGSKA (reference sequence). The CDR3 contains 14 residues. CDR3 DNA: TGCAGTGCCCGGACAGGGCCCTCTGGAAACACCATATATTTT. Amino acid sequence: CSARTGPSGNTIYF.

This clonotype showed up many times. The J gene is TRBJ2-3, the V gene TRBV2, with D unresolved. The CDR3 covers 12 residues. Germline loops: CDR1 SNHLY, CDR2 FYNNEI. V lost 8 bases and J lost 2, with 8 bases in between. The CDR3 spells CASAPDTDTQYF. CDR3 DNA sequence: TGTGCCAGCGCCCCGGACACAGATACGCAGTATTTT.

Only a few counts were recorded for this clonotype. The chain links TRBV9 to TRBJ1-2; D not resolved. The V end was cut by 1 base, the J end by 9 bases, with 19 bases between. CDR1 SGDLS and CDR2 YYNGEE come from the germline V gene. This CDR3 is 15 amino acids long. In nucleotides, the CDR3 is TGTGCCAGCAGCGTAATTGATGGGGTAAAACTAAGCTACACCTTC. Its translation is CASSVIDGVKLSYTF.

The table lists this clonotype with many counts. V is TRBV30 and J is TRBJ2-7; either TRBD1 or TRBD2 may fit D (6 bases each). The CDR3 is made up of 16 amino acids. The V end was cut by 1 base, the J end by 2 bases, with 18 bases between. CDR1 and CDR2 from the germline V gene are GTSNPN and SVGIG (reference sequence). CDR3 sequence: CAWSGRGTHPTYEQYF. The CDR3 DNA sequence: TGTGCCTGGAGTGGACGGGGGACACATCCTACCTACGAGCAGTACTTC.

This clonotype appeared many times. Written as DNA, the CDR3 is TGTGCCAGCAGCTTAGATCGAGCGGGATACAATGAGCAGTTCTTC. It codes for CASSLDRAGYNEQFF. This rearrangement joins TRBV7-8 to TRBJ2-1; 7 nucleotides agree with TRBD2. There are 15 residues in the CDR3. V trimming: 1 base; J trimming: 4 bases; junction bases outside the gene matches: 4. Looked up from germline, CDR1 is SGHVS and CDR2 is FQNEAQ.

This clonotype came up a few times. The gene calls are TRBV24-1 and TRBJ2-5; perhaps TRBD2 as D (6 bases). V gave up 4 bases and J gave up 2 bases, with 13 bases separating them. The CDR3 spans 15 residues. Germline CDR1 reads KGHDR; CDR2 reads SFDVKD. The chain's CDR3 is CATSESPGEQETQYF. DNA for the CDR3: TGTGCCACCAGTGAGTCCCCGGGGGAGCAAGAGACCCAGTACTTC.

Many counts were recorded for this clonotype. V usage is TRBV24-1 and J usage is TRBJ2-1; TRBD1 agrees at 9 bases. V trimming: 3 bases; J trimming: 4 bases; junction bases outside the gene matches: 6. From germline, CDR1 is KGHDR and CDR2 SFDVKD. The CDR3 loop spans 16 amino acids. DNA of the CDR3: TGTGCCACCAGTGATCGGACAGGGGAGGGTTACAATGAGCAGTTCTTC. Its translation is CATSDRTGEGYNEQFF.

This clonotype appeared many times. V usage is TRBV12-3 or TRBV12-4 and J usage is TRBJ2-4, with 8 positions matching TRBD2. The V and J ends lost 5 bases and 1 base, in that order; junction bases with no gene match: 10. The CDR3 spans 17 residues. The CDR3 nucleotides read TGTGCCAGCAGTCCGGGACTAGATGGTGGGGCCAAAAACATTCAGTACTTC. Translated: CASSPGLDGGAKNIQYF.

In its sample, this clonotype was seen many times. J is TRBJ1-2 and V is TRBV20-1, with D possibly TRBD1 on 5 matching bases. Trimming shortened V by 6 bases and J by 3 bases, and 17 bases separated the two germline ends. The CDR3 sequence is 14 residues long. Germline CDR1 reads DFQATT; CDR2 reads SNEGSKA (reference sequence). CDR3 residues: CSAVHKGDHYGYTF. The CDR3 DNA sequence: TGCAGTGCCGTCCATAAAGGGGACCACTATGGCTACACCTTC.

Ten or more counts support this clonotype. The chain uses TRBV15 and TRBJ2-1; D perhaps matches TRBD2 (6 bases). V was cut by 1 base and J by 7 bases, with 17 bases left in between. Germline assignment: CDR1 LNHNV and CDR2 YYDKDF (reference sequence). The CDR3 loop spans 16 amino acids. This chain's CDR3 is CATSRAPGLSENEQFF. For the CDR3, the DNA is TGTGCCACCAGCAGAGCCCCGGGACTTAGCGAGAATGAGCAGTTCTTC. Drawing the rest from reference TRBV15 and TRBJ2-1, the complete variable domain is DAMVIQNPRYQVTQFGKPVTLSCSQTLNHNVMYWYQQKSSQAPKLLFHYYDKDFNNEADTPDNFQSRRPNTSFCFLDIRSPGLGDTAMYLCATSRAPGLSENEQFFGPGTRLTVL.

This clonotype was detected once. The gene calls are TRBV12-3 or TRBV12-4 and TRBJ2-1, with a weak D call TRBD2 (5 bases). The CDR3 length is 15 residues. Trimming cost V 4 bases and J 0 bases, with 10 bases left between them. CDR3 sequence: CASSSGESSYNEQFF. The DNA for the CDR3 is TGTGCCAGCAGTTCTGGGGAGAGCTCCTACAATGAGCAGTTCTTC.

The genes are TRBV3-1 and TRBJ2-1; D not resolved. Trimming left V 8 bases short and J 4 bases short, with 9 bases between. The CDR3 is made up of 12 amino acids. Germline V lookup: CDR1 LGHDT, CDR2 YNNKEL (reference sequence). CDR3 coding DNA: TGTGCCAGCCTGCTTCAATACAATGAGCAGTTCTTC. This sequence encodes CASLLQYNEQFF.

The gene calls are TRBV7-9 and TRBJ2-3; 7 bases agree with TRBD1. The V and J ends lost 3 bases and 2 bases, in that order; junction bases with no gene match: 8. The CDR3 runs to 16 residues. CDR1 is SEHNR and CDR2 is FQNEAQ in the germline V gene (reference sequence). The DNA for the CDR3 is TGTGCCAGCAGCTTCGGGGACAGAGCTGTCACAGATACGCAGTATTTT. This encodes CASSFGDRAVTDTQYF.

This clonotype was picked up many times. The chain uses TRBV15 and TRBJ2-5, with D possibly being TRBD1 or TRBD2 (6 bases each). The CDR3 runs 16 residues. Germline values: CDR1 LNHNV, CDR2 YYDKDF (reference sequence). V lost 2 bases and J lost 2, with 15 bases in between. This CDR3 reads CATSRSLGGHQETQYF. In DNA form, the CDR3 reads TGTGCCACCAGCAGAAGCCTTGGGGGGCATCAAGAGACCCAGTACTTC. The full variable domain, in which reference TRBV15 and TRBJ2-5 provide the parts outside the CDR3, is DAMVIQNPRYQVTQFGKPVTLSCSQTLNHNVMYWYQQKSSQAPKLLFHYYDKDFNNEADTPDNFQSRRPNTSFCFLDIRSPGLGDTAMYLCATSRSLGGHQETQYFGPGTRLLVL.

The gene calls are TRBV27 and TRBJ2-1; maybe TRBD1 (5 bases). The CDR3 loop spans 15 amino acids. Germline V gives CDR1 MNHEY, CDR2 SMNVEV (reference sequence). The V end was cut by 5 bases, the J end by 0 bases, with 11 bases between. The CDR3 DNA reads TGTGCCAGCAGTCGATTCACAGGCTCCTACAATGAGCAGTTCTTC. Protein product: CASSRFTGSYNEQFF.

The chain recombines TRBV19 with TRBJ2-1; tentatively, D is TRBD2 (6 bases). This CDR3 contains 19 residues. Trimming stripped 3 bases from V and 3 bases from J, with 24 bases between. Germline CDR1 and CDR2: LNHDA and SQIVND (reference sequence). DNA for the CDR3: TGTGCCAGTAGTATGAGGGCCCTATGGGCGGGGAAAGACTACAATGAGCAGTTCTTC. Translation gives CASSMRALWAGKDYNEQFF.

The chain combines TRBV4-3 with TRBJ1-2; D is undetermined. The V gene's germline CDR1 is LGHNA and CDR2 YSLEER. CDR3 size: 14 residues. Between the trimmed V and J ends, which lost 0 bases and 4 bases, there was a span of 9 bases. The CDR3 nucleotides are TGCGCCAGCAGCCAAGATAATCAGCTCTATGGCTACACCTTC. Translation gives CASSQDNQLYGYTF.

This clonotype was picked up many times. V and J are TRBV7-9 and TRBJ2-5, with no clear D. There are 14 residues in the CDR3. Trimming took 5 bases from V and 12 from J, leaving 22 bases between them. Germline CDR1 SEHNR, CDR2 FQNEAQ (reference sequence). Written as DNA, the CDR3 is TGTGCCAGCAGCGACGGACCGGACGCTTCCGATGAGTACTTC. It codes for CASSDGPDASDEYF.

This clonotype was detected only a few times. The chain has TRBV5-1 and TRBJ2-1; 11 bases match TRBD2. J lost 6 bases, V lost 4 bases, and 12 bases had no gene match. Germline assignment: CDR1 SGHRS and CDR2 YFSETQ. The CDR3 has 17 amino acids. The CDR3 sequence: CASSLRLAGTLVNEQFF. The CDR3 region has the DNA TGCGCCAGCAGCCTAAGACTAGCGGGAACTCTAGTCAATGAGCAGTTCTTC.

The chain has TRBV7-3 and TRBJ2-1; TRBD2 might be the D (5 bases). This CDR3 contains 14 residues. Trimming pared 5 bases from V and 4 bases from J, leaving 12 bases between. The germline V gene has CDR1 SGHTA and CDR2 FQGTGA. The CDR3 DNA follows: TGTGCCAGCAGCCCTAGCCCCAATTACAATGAGCAGTTCTTC. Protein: CASSPSPNYNEQFF.

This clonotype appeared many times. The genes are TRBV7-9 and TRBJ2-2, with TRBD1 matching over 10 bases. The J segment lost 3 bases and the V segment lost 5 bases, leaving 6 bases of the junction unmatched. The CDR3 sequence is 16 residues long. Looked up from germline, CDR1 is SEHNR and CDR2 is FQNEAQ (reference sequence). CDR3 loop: CASSDRGLMDTGELFF. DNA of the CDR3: TGTGCCAGCAGCGACAGGGGGCTAATGGACACCGGGGAGCTGTTTTTT.

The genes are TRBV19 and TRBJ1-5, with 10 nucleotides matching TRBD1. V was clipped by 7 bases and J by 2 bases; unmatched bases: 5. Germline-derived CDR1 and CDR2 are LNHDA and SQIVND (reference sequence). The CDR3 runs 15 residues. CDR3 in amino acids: CASTDRGIGNQPQHF. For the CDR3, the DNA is TGTGCCAGTACGGACAGGGGGATAGGCAATCAGCCCCAGCATTTT.

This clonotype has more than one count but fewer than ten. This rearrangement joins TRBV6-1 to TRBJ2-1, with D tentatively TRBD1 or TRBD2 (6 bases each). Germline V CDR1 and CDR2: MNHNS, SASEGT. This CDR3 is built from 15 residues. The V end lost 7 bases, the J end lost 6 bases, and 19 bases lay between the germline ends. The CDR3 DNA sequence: TGTGCCAGCACCGGGGGCCGGATGGGTACCAATGAGCAGTTCTTC. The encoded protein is CASTGGRMGTNEQFF.

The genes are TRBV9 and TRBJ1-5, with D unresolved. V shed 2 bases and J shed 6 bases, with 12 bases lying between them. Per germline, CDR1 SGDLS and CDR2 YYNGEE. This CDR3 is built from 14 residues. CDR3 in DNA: TGTGCCAGCAGCGTGGGCGGAAAAGGTCAGCCCCAGCATTTT. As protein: CASSVGGKGQPQHF.

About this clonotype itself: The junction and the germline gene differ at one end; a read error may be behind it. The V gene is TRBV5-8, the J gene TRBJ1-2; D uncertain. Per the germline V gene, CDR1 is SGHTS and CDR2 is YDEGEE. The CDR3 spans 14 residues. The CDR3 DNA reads TGTGCCAGCAGCTTGGCGCTCGGGAACTCTGGCTACACCTTC. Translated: CASSLALGNSGYTF.

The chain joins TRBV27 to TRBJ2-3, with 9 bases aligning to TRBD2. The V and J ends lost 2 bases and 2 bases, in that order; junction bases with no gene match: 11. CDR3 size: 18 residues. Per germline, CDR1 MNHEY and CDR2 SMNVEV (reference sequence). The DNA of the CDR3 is TGTGCCAGCAGTTTAATTTTTAGGACTAGCGAGAACACAGATACGCAGTATTTT. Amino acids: CASSLIFRTSENTDTQYF.

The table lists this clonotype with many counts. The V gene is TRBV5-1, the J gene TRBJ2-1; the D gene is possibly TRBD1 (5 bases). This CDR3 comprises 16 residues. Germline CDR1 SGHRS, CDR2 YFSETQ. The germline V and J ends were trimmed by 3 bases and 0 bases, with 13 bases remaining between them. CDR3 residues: CASSSTTARSYNEQFF. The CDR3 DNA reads TGCGCCAGCAGCTCGACGACAGCGCGCTCCTACAATGAGCAGTTCTTC.